A single sample gave rise to the 20 T cell receptor beta chains below, sequenced in a study of cytomegalovirus exposure and HLA in healthy donors (TCRdb year 2017). Libraries were prepared through the immunoSEQ multiplex PCR assay. A mixture of 60 forward primers for TCR Vbeta segments and 13 reverse primers for TCR Jbeta segments was used in the multiplex PCR. TCRdb re-hosts the immuneACCESS table, in-frame sequences only. Its copies lack some clones; in the studies checked, an unresolved V gene accounts for under half of them, and the cause for the rest is not known. The sample data list roughly 120,000 clones, and roughly 70% of these were observed just once. The top ten clonotypes cover less than 3.5% of the sample. Sequencing input: PBMCs. These receptor sequences come from a woman in her 40s in good health and CMV-seropositive.

The chain recombines TRBV4-1 with TRBJ1-4; D gene unclear. The germline CDR1 and CDR2 sequences are MGHRA and YSYEKL. CDR3 length: 13 amino acids. Trimming stripped 8 bases from V and 2 bases from J, with 9 bases between. The CDR3 protein is CASEGQTNEKLFF. The DNA of the CDR3 is TGCGCCAGCGAGGGCCAGACTAATGAAAAACTGTTTTTT.

The chain uses TRBV6-1 and TRBJ1-2; 9 positions match TRBD1. CDR1 and CDR2 from the germline V gene are MNHNS and SASEGT. The CDR3 is 14 residues long. V was pared by 1 base and J by 8 bases, with 5 bases of the junction left unmatched. Here the CDR3 reads CASSEVPGQGGYTF. In DNA, the CDR3 is TGTGCCAGCAGTGAAGTCCCGGGACAGGGCGGCTACACCTTC.

This chain links TRBV9 with TRBJ2-1; 9 positions match TRBD1. Germline CDR1 SGDLS, CDR2 YYNGEE. The CDR3 has 16 amino acids. Trimming took 0 bases from V and 5 from J; bases not matched to a gene: 6. The CDR3, as DNA: TGTGCCAGCAGCGTAGCCGGGACAGGGTATGACAATGAGCAGTTCTTC. Translation gives CASSVAGTGYDNEQFF.

The chain recombines TRBV27 with TRBJ2-7; D is perhaps TRBD1 (6 bases). Germline lookup yields CDR1 MNHEY and CDR2 SMNVEV (reference sequence). Trimming took 8 bases from V and 0 from J, leaving 20 bases between them. The CDR3 consists of 16 residues. DNA for the CDR3: TGTGCCAGCCGTACGCAGGGGATGATGACCTCCTACGAGCAGTACTTC. Translating it yields CASRTQGMMTSYEQYF.

The gene calls are TRBV5-1 and TRBJ2-5; the D is unclear. Trimming left V 0 bases short and J 6 bases short, with 6 bases between. The CDR3 covers 12 residues. Germline CDR1 and CDR2: SGHRS and YFSETQ. The CDR3 reads CASSLVAQTQYF. The CDR3 nucleotides read TGCGCCAGCAGCTTGGTAGCCCAGACCCAGTACTTC.

The rearrangement links TRBV13 to TRBJ1-6; a possible D gene is TRBD1 (6 bases). V lost 2 bases and J 8 bases, leaving 10 bases between the germline ends. Looked up from germline, CDR1 is PRHDT and CDR2 is FYEKMQ (reference sequence). The CDR3 is 14 amino acids. The CDR3: CASSLHYRDSPLHF. In nucleotides, the CDR3 is TGTGCCAGCAGCTTACATTACAGGGATTCACCCCTCCACTTT.

The chain joins TRBV19 to TRBJ2-7; 7 bases match TRBD2. V gave up 4 bases and J gave up 2 bases; unmatched junction bases: 5. The CDR3 is 14 amino acids. Germline CDR1 LNHDA, CDR2 SQIVND (reference sequence). The CDR3 region has the DNA TGTGCCAGTAGTAACCGGGACTACCCCTACGAGCAGTACTTC. Its protein is CASSNRDYPYEQYF.

This clone was picked up a small number of times. This chain links TRBV6-1 with TRBJ2-5, with D possibly TRBD1 on 6 matching bases. The CDR3 loop spans 12 amino acids. From germline, CDR1 is MNHNS and CDR2 SASEGT. The V end was cut by 6 bases, the J end by 8 bases, with 13 bases between. The CDR3 nucleotides are TGTGCCAGCAGCCAGGGGTGGGATACCCAGTACTTC. Amino acid sequence: CASSQGWDTQYF.

This chain uses TRBV5-1 with TRBJ2-1; 9 nucleotides agree with TRBD2. The CDR3 length is 16 residues. CDR1 is SGHRS, CDR2 YFSETQ, per germline. V lost 0 bases to trimming and J lost 7 bases; unmatched junction nucleotides: 8. CDR3 sequence (DNA): TGCGCCAGCAGCTTGGTTACCGCGGGGGGGCAGAATGAGCAGTTCTTC. As protein: CASSLVTAGGQNEQFF.

The chain has TRBV10-3 and TRBJ2-1, with TRBD2 identical over 8 bases. V shed 8 bases, J shed 7 bases, and the junction held 7 bases outside the gene matches. The CDR3 consists of 13 residues. Germline CDR1 and CDR2: ENHRY and SYGVKD. The CDR3 loop reads CAIPGGGVNEQFF. Here the CDR3 DNA reads TGTGCCATCCCGGGAGGGGGAGTAAATGAGCAGTTCTTC.

The chain is built from TRBV4-1 and TRBJ2-7; maybe TRBD2 (5 bases). The ends were cut back, 2 bases at V and 5 bases at J, with 10 bases in the middle. The CDR3 is 13 amino acids. Germline CDR1 reads MGHRA; CDR2 reads YSYEKL. CDR3 sequence: CASSQLPGNEQYF. The CDR3 nucleotides read TGCGCCAGCAGCCAATTACCCGGGAACGAGCAGTACTTC.

The CDR3, as DNA: TGTGCCACCAGCAGAGGAACTTCACCTCCCGGGGAGCTGTTTTTT. Translating gives CATSRGTSPPGELFF. The chain is built from TRBV15 and TRBJ2-2; D is unresolved. V gave up 1 base and J gave up 6 bases, with 12 bases separating them. The germline CDR1 and CDR2 sequences are LNHNV and YYDKDF (reference sequence). The CDR3 covers 15 residues. The full variable domain, rest sourced from reference TRBV15 and TRBJ2-2, is DAMVIQNPRYQVTQFGKPVTLSCSQTLNHNVMYWYQQKSSQAPKLLFHYYDKDFNNEADTPDNFQSRRPNTSFCFLDIRSPGLGDTAMYLCATSRGTSPPGELFFGEGSRLTVL.

This clone was observed a handful of times. V usage is TRBV4-3 and J usage is TRBJ1-2; D gene ambiguous. Germline V gene lookup returns CDR1 LGHNA and CDR2 YSLEER. There are 13 residues in the CDR3. V lost 1 base to trimming and J lost 4 bases, with 7 bases between them. CDR3 sequence reads: CASSQARSYGYTF. The DNA of the CDR3 is TGCGCCAGCAGCCAAGCCAGGTCCTATGGCTACACCTTC.

CDR3 protein: CASSARDAGMAGYTF. CDR3 nucleotides: TGTGCCAGCAGCGCCCGAGATGCAGGGATGGCTGGCTACACCTTC. The chain links TRBV9 to TRBJ1-2; a possible D gene is TRBD1 (5 bases). Germline loops: CDR1 SGDLS, CDR2 YYNGEE. Trimming stripped 3 bases from V and 7 bases from J, with 19 bases between. This CDR3 has 15 residues.

This clone was picked up one time. V usage is TRBV19 and J usage is TRBJ1-2, with D possibly being TRBD1 (6 bases). CDR1 and CDR2 from the germline V gene are LNHDA and SQIVND (reference sequence). The CDR3 runs 13 residues. V was shortened by 8 bases and J by 8 bases, with 18 bases between the two germline ends. The chain's CDR3 is CASRRGPLEGYTF. The CDR3 region has the DNA TGTGCCAGTCGCAGGGGCCCCCTTGAAGGCTACACCTTC.

The genes are TRBV5-1 and TRBJ2-5; 14 bases are shared with TRBD2. The CDR3 is made up of 16 amino acids. Germline V gene data show CDR1 as SGHRS and CDR2 as YFSETQ. The V and J ends lost 4 bases and 1 base, in that order; junction bases with no gene match: 3. In nucleotides, the CDR3 is TGCGCCAGCAGCGCCGGACTAGCGGGGGGCCAAGAGACCCAGTACTTC. It specifies CASSAGLAGGQETQYF.

The chain joins TRBV5-8 to TRBJ2-3; 9 nucleotides match TRBD2. The trim removed 4 bases at V and 4 bases at J, leaving 4 bases unmatched. The CDR3 loop spans 14 amino acids. From germline, CDR1 is SGHTS and CDR2 YDEGEE. In DNA, the CDR3 is TGTGCCAGCAGCGGGCGGGGGGGGTCAGATACGCAGTATTTT. This gives the protein CASSGRGGSDTQYF.

The chain carries TRBV28 and TRBJ2-3; D is ambiguous. This CDR3 is built from 16 residues. The germline V gene has CDR1 MDHEN and CDR2 SYDVKM. The germline V and J ends were trimmed by 3 bases and 0 bases, with 13 bases remaining between them. CDR3 sequence reads: CASSFGGARSTDTQYF. DNA for the CDR3: TGTGCCAGCAGTTTTGGTGGAGCTAGAAGCACAGATACGCAGTATTTT.

The J gene is TRBJ1-5, the V gene TRBV7-8; 7 bases agree with TRBD1. Losses at the gene ends were 8 bases for V and 0 bases for J; bases not matched to a gene: 13. Germline CDR1 is SGHVS and CDR2 is FQNEAQ. This CDR3 has 17 residues. The chain's CDR3 is CASSLDRATYSNQPQHF. CDR3 DNA sequence: TGTGCCAGCTCCCTAGACAGGGCAACGTATAGCAATCAGCCCCAGCATTTT.

This sequence joins TRBV19 and TRBJ1-5; D perhaps matches TRBD1 (6 bases). The V end was cut by 2 bases, the J end by 6 bases, with 11 bases between. Germline loops: CDR1 LNHDA, CDR2 SQIVND (reference sequence). This CDR3 is 14 amino acids long. CDR3 loop: CASSIPGVGQPQHF. CDR3 nucleotides: TGTGCCAGTAGTATACCAGGGGTAGGTCAGCCCCAGCATTTT.